This is a list of T cell receptor beta chains from one sample in a study of cytomegalovirus exposure and HLA in healthy donors. Using immunoSEQ multiplex PCR, the repertoire was profiled, and TCRdb retains in-frame clones only, with some absent. The sample carries about 66,000 clones, approximately 96% recorded once. Sequenced material: PBMCs. These receptors originate from a man aged 18 to 35 in good health and CMV-seronegative. The CDR3 runs from the conserved cysteine through the conserved F or W. The order of the fields is J gene, V gene, D gene, clone size, CDR3 DNA, CDR3 protein. A D gene is named only where the DNA matches it firmly. Not all rows give a size; the values are once, few, many and, for expanded clones, a class.

>TRBJ2-7|TRBV7-2|-|once
TGTGCCAGCAGCTTAGTTCCTGGAGACGAGCAGTACTTC
CASSLVPGDEQYF
>TRBJ2-1|TRBV7-6|-|-
TGTGCCAGCAGCCCCCTCGGGGTTTTAATGGTTGAGCAGTTCTTC
CASSPLGVLMVEQFF
>TRBJ2-7|TRBV14|-|-
TGTGCCAGCAGTGAAGCGTACAACTCCTACGAGCAGTACTTC
CASSEAYNSYEQYF
>TRBJ1-1|TRBV18|-|-
TGTGCCAGCTCACCGGCCCTGCTGGTCCGAACAGGAATCTTGAACACTGAAGCTTTCTTT
CASSPALLVRTGILNTEAFF
>TRBJ2-1|TRBV5-1|TRBD2|-
TGCGCCAGCAGCTTTGGCGGGAGGTTAGCTAATGAGCAGTTCTTC
CASSFGGRLANEQFF
>TRBJ1-3|TRBV28|-|once
TGTGCCAGCAGTTTAGCCAGCTCTGGAAACACCATATATTTT
CASSLASSGNTIYF
>TRBJ2-1|TRBV4-2|TRBD2|-
TGTGCCAGCAGCCAAGGGACTAGCGGGAGGCCCTACAATGAGCAGTTCTTC
CASSQGTSGRPYNEQFF
>TRBJ2-7|TRBV11-2|-|-
TGTGCCAGCAGCTCACGGGGAGTTTGGTCCTACGAGCAGTACTTC
CASSSRGVWSYEQYF
>TRBJ1-2|TRBV11-2|-|-
TGTGCCAGCAGCTTAGAGCTAACCTATGGCTACACCTTC
CASSLELTYGYTF
>TRBJ2-1|TRBV30|TRBD1|-
TGTGCCTGGGGAACAGGGGTTGACAATGAGCAGTTCTTC
CAWGTGVDNEQFF
>TRBJ1-1|TRBV29-1|-|-
TGCAGCGTTGAAGTCCGGAGACACACTGAAGCTTTCTTT
CSVEVRRHTEAFF
>TRBJ2-5|TRBV28|TRBD2|-
TGTGCCAGCATGGTAGCGGGGGAGACCCAGTACTTC
CASMVAGETQYF
>TRBJ2-5|TRBV11-3|TRBD1|-
TGTGCCAGCAGCTATAAACAGGGGGCCAGCGAGACCCAGTACTTC
CASSYKQGASETQYF
>TRBJ2-7|TRBV6-5|-|-
TGTGCCAGCAGTTCGGGGGGCCTGGGTAGATACGAGCAGTACTTC
CASSSGGLGRYEQYF
>TRBJ2-1|TRBV6-4|TRBD2|few
TGTGCCAGCAGTGTACTAGCGGGAGATGTGGGAAATGAGCAGTTCTTC
CASSVLAGDVGNEQFF
>TRBJ2-3|TRBV30|-|-
TGTGCCTGGAGTCTCTCATGGACAGCAGATACGCAGTATTTT
CAWSLSWTADTQYF